Listed below are T cell receptor beta chains from one sample, sequenced in a study of blood T cell repertoires in COVID-19. Profiled with immunoSEQ multiplex PCR; TCRdb holds only in-frame clones, not every one. This sample has approximately 110,000 clones, with more than 60% found just once. Sequencing was performed on peripheral blood. The receptors here all came from a man in his sixties or seventies with active or convalescent COVID-19. Each CDR3 is given without its conserved first and last residue.

>TRBV6-6|TRBJ1-2
ASRSGTGGYGYT
>TRBV10-1|TRBJ2-7
ASSESRSPYEQY
>TRBV5-5|TRBJ2-5
ASSLGAGRETQY
>TRBV6-5|TRBJ1-2
ASSYRGQGLGGYT
>TRBV6-5|TRBJ2-6
ASSYSDSSGANVLT
>TRBV24-1|TRBJ1-1
ATSDYGTANTEAF
>TRBV7-2|TRBJ1-2
ASSKGALSGYT
>TRBV24-1|TRBJ1-3
ATSSGASSGNTIY
>TRBV19|TRBJ1-5
ASSKWGGDEH
>TRBV15|TRBJ2-3
ATSRNRPGGTDTQY
>TRBV5-1|TRBJ2-1
ASSLESGRDYNEQF
>TRBV5-1|TRBJ2-1
ASLPGQGSYNEQF
>TRBV28|TRBJ1-1
ASTGEARAF
>TRBV30|TRBJ2-1
AWTPGLEVNEQF
>TRBV7-3|TRBJ1-6
ASSLSAGFVSPLH
>TRBV18|TRBJ1-5
ASSPGQANQPQH
>TRBV3-1/TRBV3-2|TRBJ1-2
ASSQDGEGYT
>TRBV5-8|TRBJ2-5
ASSLVEETQY
>TRBV19|TRBJ2-2
ASSIRDSTGELF
>TRBV19|TRBJ2-2
ATLNRVGGNTGELF
>TRBV20-1|TRBJ1-2
SARDFIGYT
>TRBV30|TRBJ1-1
AWREGQQHTEAF
>TRBV6-5|TRBJ2-7
ASSLLGGTSYEQY
>TRBV7-9|TRBJ2-1
ASSSRSGWEQF
>TRBV6-5|TRBJ1-1
ASGDLGWL